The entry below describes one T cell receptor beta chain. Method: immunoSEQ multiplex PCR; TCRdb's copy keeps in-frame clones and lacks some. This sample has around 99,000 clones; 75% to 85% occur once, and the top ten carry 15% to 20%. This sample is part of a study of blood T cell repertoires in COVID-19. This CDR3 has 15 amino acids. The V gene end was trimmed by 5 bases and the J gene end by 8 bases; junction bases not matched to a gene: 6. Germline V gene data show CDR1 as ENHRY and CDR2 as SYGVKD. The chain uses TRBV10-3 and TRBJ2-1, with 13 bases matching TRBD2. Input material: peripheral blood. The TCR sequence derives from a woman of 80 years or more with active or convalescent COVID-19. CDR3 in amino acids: CAISRTSGSQYEQFF. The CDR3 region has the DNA TGTGCCATCAGTAGGACTAGCGGGAGTCAGTATGAGCAGTTCTTC.